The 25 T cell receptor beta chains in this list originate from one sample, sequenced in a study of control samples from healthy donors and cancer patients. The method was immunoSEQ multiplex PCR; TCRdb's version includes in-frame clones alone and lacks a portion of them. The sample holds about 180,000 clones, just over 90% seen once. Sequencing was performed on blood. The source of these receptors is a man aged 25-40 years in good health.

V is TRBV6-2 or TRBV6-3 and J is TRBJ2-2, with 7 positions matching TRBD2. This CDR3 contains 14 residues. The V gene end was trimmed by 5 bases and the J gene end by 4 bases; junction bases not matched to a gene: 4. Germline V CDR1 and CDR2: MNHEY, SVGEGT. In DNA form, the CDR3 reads TGTGCCAGCAGTCTCACGGGGGGCACCGGGGAGCTGTTTTTT. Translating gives CASSLTGGTGELFF.

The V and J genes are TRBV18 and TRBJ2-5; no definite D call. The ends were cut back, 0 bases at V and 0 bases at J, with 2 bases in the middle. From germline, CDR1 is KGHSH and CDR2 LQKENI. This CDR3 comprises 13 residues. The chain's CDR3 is CASSPPNQETQYF. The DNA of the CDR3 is TGTGCCAGCTCACCACCGAACCAAGAGACCCAGTACTTC.

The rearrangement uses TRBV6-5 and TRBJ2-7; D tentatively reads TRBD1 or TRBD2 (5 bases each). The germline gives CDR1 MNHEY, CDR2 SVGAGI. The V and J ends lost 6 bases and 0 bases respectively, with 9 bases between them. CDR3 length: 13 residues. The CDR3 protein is CASSWGSSYEQYF. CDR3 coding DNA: TGTGCCAGCAGCTGGGGGAGCTCCTACGAGCAGTACTTC.

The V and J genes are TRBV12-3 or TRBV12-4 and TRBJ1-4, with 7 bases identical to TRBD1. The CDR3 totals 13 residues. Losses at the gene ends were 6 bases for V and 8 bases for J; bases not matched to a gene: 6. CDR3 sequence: CASREWTGEKLFF. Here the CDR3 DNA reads TGTGCCAGCAGGGAATGGACAGGCGAAAAACTGTTTTTT.

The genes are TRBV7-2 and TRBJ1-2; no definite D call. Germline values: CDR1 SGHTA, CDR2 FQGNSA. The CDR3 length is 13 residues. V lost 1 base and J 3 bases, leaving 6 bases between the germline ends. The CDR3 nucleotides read TGTGCCAGCAGCTTAGGGGGTCACTATGGCTACACCTTC. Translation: CASSLGGHYGYTF. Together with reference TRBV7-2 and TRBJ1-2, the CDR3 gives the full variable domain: GAGVSQSPSNKVTEKGKDVELRCDPISGHTALYWYRQSLGQGLEFLIYFQGNSAPDKSGLPSDRFSAERTGGSVSTLTIQRTQQEDSAVYLCASSLGGHYGYTFGSGTRLTVV.

DNA of the CDR3: TGTGCCACCAGTGCCGCACCGACAGGCACCCCCACAGATACGCAGTATTTT. This codes for CATSAAPTGTPTDTQYF. The chain uses TRBV24-1 and TRBJ2-3; a possible D gene is TRBD1 (6 bases). The CDR3 sequence is 17 residues long. Germline V gene sequence: CDR1 KGHDR, CDR2 SFDVKD. Trimming pared 5 bases from V and 2 bases from J, leaving 19 bases between.

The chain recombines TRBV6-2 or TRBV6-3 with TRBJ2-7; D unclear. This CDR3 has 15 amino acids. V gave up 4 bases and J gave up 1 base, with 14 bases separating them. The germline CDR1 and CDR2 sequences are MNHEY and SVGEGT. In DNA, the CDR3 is TGTGCCAGCAGTTCTCCAACCCGGGTATCCTACGAGCAGTACTTC. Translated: CASSSPTRVSYEQYF.

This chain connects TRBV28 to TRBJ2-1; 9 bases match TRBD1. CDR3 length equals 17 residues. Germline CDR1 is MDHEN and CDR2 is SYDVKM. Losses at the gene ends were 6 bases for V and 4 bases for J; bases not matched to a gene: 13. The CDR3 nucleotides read TGTGCCAGCAGACCGACAGGGGGATATTCCGTTTACAATGAGCAGTTCTTC. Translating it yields CASRPTGGYSVYNEQFF.

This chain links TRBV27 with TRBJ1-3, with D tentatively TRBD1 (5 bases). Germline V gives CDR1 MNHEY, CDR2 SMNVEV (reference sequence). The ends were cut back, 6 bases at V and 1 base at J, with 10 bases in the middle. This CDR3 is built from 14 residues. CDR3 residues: CASRATGSGNTIYF. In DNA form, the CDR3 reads TGTGCCAGCAGGGCAACAGGATCTGGAAACACCATATATTTT.

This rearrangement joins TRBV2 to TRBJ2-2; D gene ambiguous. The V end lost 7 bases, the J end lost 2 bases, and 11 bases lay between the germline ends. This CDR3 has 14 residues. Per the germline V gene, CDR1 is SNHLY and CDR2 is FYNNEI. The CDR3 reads CASTPERNTGELFF. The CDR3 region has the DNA TGTGCCAGCACTCCGGAACGCAACACCGGGGAGCTGTTTTTT.

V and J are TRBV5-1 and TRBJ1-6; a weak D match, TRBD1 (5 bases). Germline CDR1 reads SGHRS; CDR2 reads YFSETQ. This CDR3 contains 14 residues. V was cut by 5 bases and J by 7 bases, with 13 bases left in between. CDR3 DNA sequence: TGCGCCAGCAGTTGGGACCACTTAAATTCACCCCTCCACTTT. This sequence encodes CASSWDHLNSPLHF.

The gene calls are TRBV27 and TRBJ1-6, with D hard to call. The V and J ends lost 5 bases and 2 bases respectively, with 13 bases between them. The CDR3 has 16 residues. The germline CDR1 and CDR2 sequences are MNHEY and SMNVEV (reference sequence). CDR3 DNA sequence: TGTGCCAGCAGTCCTAGTGGCGGTGCCTATAATTCACCCCTCCACTTT. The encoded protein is CASSPSGGAYNSPLHF.

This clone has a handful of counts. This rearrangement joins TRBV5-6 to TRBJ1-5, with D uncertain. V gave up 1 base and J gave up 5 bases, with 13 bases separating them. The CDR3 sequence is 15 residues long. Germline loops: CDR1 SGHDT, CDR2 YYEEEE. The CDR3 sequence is CASSLWWAVDQPQHF. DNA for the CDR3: TGTGCCAGCAGCTTGTGGTGGGCGGTGGATCAGCCCCAGCATTTT.

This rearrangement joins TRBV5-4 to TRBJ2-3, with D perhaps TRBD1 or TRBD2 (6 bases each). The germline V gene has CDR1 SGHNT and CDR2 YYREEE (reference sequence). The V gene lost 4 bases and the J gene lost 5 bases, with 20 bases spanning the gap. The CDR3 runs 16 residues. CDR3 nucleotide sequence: TGTGCCAGCAGCATTCCGACTGGGGGGCGCGTAGATACGCAGTATTTT. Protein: CASSIPTGGRVDTQYF.

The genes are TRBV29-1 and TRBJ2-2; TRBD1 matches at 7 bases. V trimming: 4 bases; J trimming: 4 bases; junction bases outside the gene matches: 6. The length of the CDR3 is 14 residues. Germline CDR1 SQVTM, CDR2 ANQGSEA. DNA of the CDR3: TGCAGCGTTGGGCGGACAGGTCCCACCGGGGAGCTGTTTTTT. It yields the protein CSVGRTGPTGELFF.

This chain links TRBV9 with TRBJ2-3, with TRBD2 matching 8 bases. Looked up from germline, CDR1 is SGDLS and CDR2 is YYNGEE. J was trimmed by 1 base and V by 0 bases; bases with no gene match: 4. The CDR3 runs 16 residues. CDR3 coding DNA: TGTGCCAGCAGCGTAGACGGAGCGGGGGGCACAGATACGCAGTATTTT. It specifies CASSVDGAGGTDTQYF.

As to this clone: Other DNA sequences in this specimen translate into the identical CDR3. The CDR3 nucleotides read TGTGCTAGTGGTTCAAATAATCAGCCCCAGCATTTT. It yields the protein CASGSNNQPQHF. The V gene is TRBV12-5, the J gene TRBJ1-5; D gene ambiguous. The V end lost 4 bases, the J end lost 4 bases, and 5 bases lay between the germline ends. The CDR3 sequence is 12 residues long. The germline CDR1 and CDR2 sequences are LGHNT and FRNRAP.

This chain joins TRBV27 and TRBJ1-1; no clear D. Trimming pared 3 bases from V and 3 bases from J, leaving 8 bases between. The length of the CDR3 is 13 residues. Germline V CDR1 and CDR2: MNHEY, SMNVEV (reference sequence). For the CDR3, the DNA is TGTGCCAGCAGTTTGCTTGTAGACACTGAAGCTTTCTTT. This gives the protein CASSLLVDTEAFF.

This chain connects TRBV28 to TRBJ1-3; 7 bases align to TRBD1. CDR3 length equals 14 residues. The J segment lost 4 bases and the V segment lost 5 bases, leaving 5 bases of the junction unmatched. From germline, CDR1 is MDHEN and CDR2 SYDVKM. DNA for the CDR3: TGTGCCAGCAGTCAAGACAGGGCAGGAAACACCATATATTTT. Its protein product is CASSQDRAGNTIYF. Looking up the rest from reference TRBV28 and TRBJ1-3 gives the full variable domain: DVKVTQSSRYLVKRTGEKVFLECVQDMDHENMFWYRQDPGLGLRLIYFSYDVKMKEKGDIPEGYSVSREKKERFSLILESASTNQTSMYLCASSQDRAGNTIYFGEGSWLTVV.

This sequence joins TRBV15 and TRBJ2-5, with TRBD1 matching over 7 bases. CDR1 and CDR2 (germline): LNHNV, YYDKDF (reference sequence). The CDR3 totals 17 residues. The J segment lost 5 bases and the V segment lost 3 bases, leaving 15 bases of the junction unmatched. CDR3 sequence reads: CATSSSWVEGAWETQYF. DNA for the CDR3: TGTGCCACCAGCAGCTCATGGGTCGAGGGGGCTTGGGAGACCCAGTACTTC. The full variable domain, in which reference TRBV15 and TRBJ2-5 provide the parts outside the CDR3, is DAMVIQNPRYQVTQFGKPVTLSCSQTLNHNVMYWYQQKSSQAPKLLFHYYDKDFNNEADTPDNFQSRRPNTSFCFLDIRSPGLGDTAMYLCATSSSWVEGAWETQYFGPGTRLLVL.

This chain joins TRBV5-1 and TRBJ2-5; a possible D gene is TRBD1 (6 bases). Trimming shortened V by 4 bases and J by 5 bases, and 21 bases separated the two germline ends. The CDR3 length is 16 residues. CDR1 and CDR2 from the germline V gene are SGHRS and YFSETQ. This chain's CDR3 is CASSPRTLTGFETQYF. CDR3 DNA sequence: TGCGCCAGCAGCCCCCGCACTCTCACAGGGTTTGAGACCCAGTACTTC.

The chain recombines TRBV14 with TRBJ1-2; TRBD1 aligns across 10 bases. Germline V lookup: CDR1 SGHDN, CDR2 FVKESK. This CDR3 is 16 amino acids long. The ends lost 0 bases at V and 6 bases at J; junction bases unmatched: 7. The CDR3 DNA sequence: TGTGCCAGCAGCCAAGAGCCGGGACAGGGGATGCATGGCTACACCTTC. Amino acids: CASSQEPGQGMHGYTF.

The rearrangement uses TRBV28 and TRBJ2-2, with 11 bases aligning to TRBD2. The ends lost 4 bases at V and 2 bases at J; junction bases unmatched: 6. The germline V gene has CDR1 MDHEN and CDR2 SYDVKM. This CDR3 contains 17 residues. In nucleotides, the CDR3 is TGTGCCAGCAGTTCCCATCTAGCGGGAGGAAACACCGGGGAGCTGTTTTTT. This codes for CASSSHLAGGNTGELFF.

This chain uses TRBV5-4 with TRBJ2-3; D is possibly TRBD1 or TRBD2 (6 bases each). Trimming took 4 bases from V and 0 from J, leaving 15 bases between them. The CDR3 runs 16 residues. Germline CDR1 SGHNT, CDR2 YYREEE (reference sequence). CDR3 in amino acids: CASSRGLQGSTDTQYF. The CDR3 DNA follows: TGTGCCAGCAGCCGGGGACTCCAGGGGAGCACAGATACGCAGTATTTT.

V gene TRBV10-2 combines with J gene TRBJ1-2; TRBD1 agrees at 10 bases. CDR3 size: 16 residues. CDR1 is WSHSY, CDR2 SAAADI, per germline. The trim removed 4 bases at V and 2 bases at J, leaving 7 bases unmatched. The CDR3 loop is CASSGDPGQGNYGYTF. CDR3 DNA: TGCGCCAGCAGTGGGGACCCGGGACAGGGGAACTATGGCTACACCTTC.